These 24 T cell receptor beta chains share one sample of origin, sequenced in a study of cytomegalovirus exposure and HLA in healthy donors (dated by TCRdb to 2016 to 2017). Library generation was performed with the immunoSEQ multiplex PCR assay. For the multiplex PCR, a mixture combining 60 forward primers for TCR Vbeta segments and 13 reverse primers for TCR Jbeta segments was used. Here the immuneACCESS table is served through TCRdb, limited to in-frame sequences with V and J called. Missing clones are a known gap in these copies; in checked studies unresolved V genes cover under half, and the rest lacks a known reason. The sample table shows around 180,000 clones, and about 73% are seen once. Roughly 13% of the sample is held by the ten biggest clonotypes. Sequences were obtained from PBMCs. These receptors were collected from a woman between 45 and 65 years old in good health and CMV-seropositive.

V usage is TRBV15 and J usage is TRBJ1-4, with 8 bases that match TRBD1. This CDR3 region has 14 residues. Trimming at V came to 8 bases and at J to 9 bases, leaving 11 bases not matched to a gene. Germline loops: CDR1 LNHNV, CDR2 YYDKDF (reference sequence). The DNA of the CDR3 is TGTGCCACCGGAGGGACAGGAGGGTTGAAAAAACTGTTTTTT. It yields the protein CATGGTGGLKKLFF. Drawing the rest from reference TRBV15 and TRBJ1-4, the complete variable domain is DAMVIQNPRYQVTQFGKPVTLSCSQTLNHNVMYWYQQKSSQAPKLLFHYYDKDFNNEADTPDNFQSRRPNTSFCFLDIRSPGLGDTAMYLCATGGTGGLKKLFFGSGTQLSVL.

The chain employs TRBV11-2 and TRBJ2-5; D not certain. V gave up 3 bases and J gave up 5 bases, with 16 bases separating them. Germline V gene data show CDR1 as SGHAT and CDR2 as FQNNGV. This CDR3 has 15 residues. The CDR3 is CASSLKSAARETQYF. The CDR3 DNA reads TGTGCCAGCAGCTTGAAGTCGGCTGCCAGGGAGACCCAGTACTTC.

This clone was counted a few times. The gene calls are TRBV14 and TRBJ2-1; 15 positions match TRBD2. From germline, CDR1 is SGHDN and CDR2 FVKESK. The CDR3 extends over 14 amino acids. J lost 11 bases, V lost 6 bases, and 5 bases had no gene match. As DNA, the CDR3 is TGTGCCAGCAGTCGGACTAGCGGGGGGGTGAAGCAGTTCTTC. It encodes CASSRTSGGVKQFF.

V is TRBV2 and J is TRBJ2-1; 8 bases fit TRBD1. This CDR3 contains 16 residues. CDR1 and CDR2 from the germline V gene are SNHLY and FYNNEI. J was trimmed by 3 bases and V by 3 bases; bases with no gene match: 7. DNA for the CDR3: TGTGCCAGCAGTGAGGGAGACAGGGGCTACTACAATGAGCAGTTCTTC. Protein sequence: CASSEGDRGYYNEQFF.

The chain uses TRBV6-1 and TRBJ2-1; 7 bases are a match to TRBD1. The CDR3 consists of 16 residues. V was pared by 2 bases and J by 3 bases, with 7 bases of the junction left unmatched. Looked up from germline, CDR1 is MNHNS and CDR2 is SASEGT. CDR3 coding DNA: TGTGCCAGCAGTGAAACGACAGGGTTTATCTACAATGAGCAGTTCTTC. Protein sequence: CASSETTGFIYNEQFF.

This clone was seen more than once but under ten times. This rearrangement joins TRBV6-1 to TRBJ1-5; 9 bases fit TRBD1. This CDR3 has 13 residues. Germline V gives CDR1 MNHNS, CDR2 SASEGT. The V gene end was trimmed by 3 bases and the J gene end by 16 bases; junction bases not matched to a gene: 10. This CDR3 is CASSDQTRDREHF. In DNA, the CDR3 is TGTGCCAGCAGTGACCAAACACGGGACAGGGAACATTTT.

This clone appeared a single time. J is TRBJ2-3 and V is TRBV11-2; the match to TRBD2 covers 12 bases. J lost 7 bases, V lost 5 bases, and 13 bases had no gene match. CDR1 SGHAT and CDR2 FQNNGV come from the germline V gene. The CDR3 totals 17 residues. Here the CDR3 DNA reads TGTGCCAGCAGCACCCTTCTAGCGGGGGGGCGTACCCATACGCAGTATTTT. Protein: CASSTLLAGGRTHTQYF.

The rearrangement uses TRBV5-1 and TRBJ1-6; possibly TRBD1 for D (5 bases). Trimming removed 0 bases at V and 8 bases at J, with 15 bases between. The V gene's germline CDR1 is SGHRS and CDR2 YFSETQ. CDR3 length: 16 residues. CDR3 loop: CASSLAGGAGDSPLHF. The CDR3 coding sequence is TGCGCCAGCAGCTTGGCCGGAGGGGCTGGGGATTCACCCCTCCACTTT.

This clone showed up just once. DNA of the CDR3: TGCGCCAGCAGCTTGGACCCACAGGCGAACACTGAAGCTTTCTTT. Its protein product is CASSLDPQANTEAFF. The chain employs TRBV5-1 and TRBJ1-1; D might be TRBD1 (5 bases). Per the germline V gene, CDR1 is SGHRS and CDR2 is YFSETQ. Trimming took 0 bases from V and 1 from J, leaving 10 bases between them. This CDR3 has 15 amino acids.

The CDR3 sequence: CASSFRGGNQPQHF. DNA for the CDR3: TGTGCCAGCAGCTTCAGGGGGGGCAATCAGCCCCAGCATTTT. This chain links TRBV5-8 with TRBJ1-5, with 7 bases identical to TRBD1. CDR3 length: 14 amino acids. Trimming cost V 2 bases and J 2 bases; bases outside gene matches: 1. The germline V gene has CDR1 SGHTS and CDR2 YDEGEE.

CDR3 in amino acids: CASSPVHISGGNEKLFF. The CDR3 DNA sequence: TGCGCCAGCAGCCCCGTCCACATTTCCGGGGGTAATGAAAAACTGTTTTTT. The V and J genes are TRBV4-1 and TRBJ1-4; perhaps TRBD1 as D (5 bases). This CDR3 spans 17 amino acids. Per the germline V gene, CDR1 is MGHRA and CDR2 is YSYEKL. Trimming took off 4 bases at V and 4 bases at J, with 19 bases between the two ends.

This chain connects TRBV29-1 to TRBJ1-4, with D possibly TRBD1 on 6 matching bases. There are 14 residues in the CDR3. The ends were cut back, 6 bases at V and 8 bases at J, with 19 bases in the middle. CDR1 SQVTM and CDR2 ANQGSEA come from the germline V gene. Written as DNA, the CDR3 is TGCAGCGTCACAAGGGGGGGCAAGGGCGAAAAACTGTTTTTT. This translates into CSVTRGGKGEKLFF.

The chain recombines TRBV19 with TRBJ2-5; a weak D match, TRBD1 (5 bases). Germline CDR1 and CDR2: LNHDA and SQIVND (reference sequence). V shed 10 bases and J shed 6 bases, with 15 bases lying between them. This CDR3 has 12 residues. CDR3 sequence: CATQGQLQTQYF. Here the CDR3 DNA reads TGTGCCACCCAGGGCCAGCTGCAGACCCAGTACTTC.

The chain links TRBV4-1 to TRBJ1-3; TRBD1 matches at 9 bases. V was pared by 1 base and J by 5 bases, with 3 bases of the junction left unmatched. This CDR3 is 15 amino acids long. Germline V gives CDR1 MGHRA, CDR2 YSYEKL. Written as DNA, the CDR3 is TGCGCCAGCAGCCAAGGGGGACAGGGTAGAAACACCATATATTTT. Encoded protein: CASSQGGQGRNTIYF.

This chain joins TRBV2 and TRBJ2-4; D remains ambiguous. The CDR3 has 13 amino acids. V was shortened by 4 bases and J by 0 bases, with 4 bases between the two germline ends. CDR1 and CDR2 (germline): SNHLY, FYNNEI. Here the CDR3 DNA reads TGTGCCAGCAGTGGAGGAGCCAAAAACATTCAGTACTTC. It yields the protein CASSGGAKNIQYF. Full variable domain (missing parts from reference TRBV2 and TRBJ2-4): EPEVTQTPSHQVTQMGQEVILRCVPISNHLYFYWYRQILGQKVEFLVSFYNNEISEKSEIFDDQFSVERPDGSNFTLKIRSTKLEDSAMYFCASSGGAKNIQYFGAGTRLSVL.

V usage is TRBV5-1 and J usage is TRBJ1-2; D might be TRBD1 (5 bases). Trimming left V 1 base short and J 0 bases short, with 13 bases between. Looked up from germline, CDR1 is SGHRS and CDR2 is YFSETQ. The CDR3 length is 16 residues. CDR3 region: CASSLSQVGANYGYTF. The DNA of the CDR3 is TGCGCCAGCAGCTTGTCACAGGTCGGAGCTAACTATGGCTACACCTTC. Together with reference TRBV5-1 and TRBJ1-2, the CDR3 gives the full variable domain: KAGVTQTPRYLIKTRGQQVTLSCSPISGHRSVSWYQQTPGQGLQFLFEYFSETQRNKGNFPGRFSGRQFSNSRSEMNVSTLELGDSALYLCASSLSQVGANYGYTFGSGTRLTVV.

The chain uses TRBV6-5 and TRBJ1-6; 7 bases align to TRBD1. The CDR3 runs 15 residues. Trimming at V came to 6 bases and at J to 6 bases, leaving 8 bases not matched to a gene. CDR1 is MNHEY and CDR2 is SVGAGI in the germline V gene. CDR3 region: CASSYGTAFNSPLHF. CDR3 DNA: TGTGCCAGCAGCTATGGGACAGCGTTTAATTCACCCCTCCACTTT.

The chain joins TRBV2 to TRBJ2-7; TRBD2 agrees at 11 bases. CDR3 length: 15 residues. J gave up 3 bases and V 3 bases, and 4 bases lay outside the gene matches. The germline CDR1 and CDR2 sequences are SNHLY and FYNNEI. This CDR3 reads CASSDMGTSGYEQYF. The CDR3 coding sequence is TGTGCCAGCAGTGATATGGGGACTAGCGGCTACGAGCAGTACTTC. Drawing the rest from reference TRBV2 and TRBJ2-7, the complete variable domain is EPEVTQTPSHQVTQMGQEVILRCVPISNHLYFYWYRQILGQKVEFLVSFYNNEISEKSEIFDDQFSVERPDGSNFTLKIRSTKLEDSAMYFCASSDMGTSGYEQYFGPGTRLTVT.

The chain employs TRBV7-9 and TRBJ2-2; 7 bases agree with TRBD1. From germline, CDR1 is SEHNR and CDR2 FQNEAQ (reference sequence). The V gene end was trimmed by 5 bases and the J gene end by 6 bases; junction bases not matched to a gene: 15. There are 17 residues in the CDR3. CDR3 nucleotides: TGTGCCAGCAGCCCGCGGGCGCAGGGGGTAGAGGCCGGGGAGCTGTTTTTT. Protein sequence: CASSPRAQGVEAGELFF.

This clone was seen a handful of times. The chain is built from TRBV9 and TRBJ2-1; D ambiguous. Germline V CDR1 and CDR2: SGDLS, YYNGEE. CDR3 length: 16 amino acids. Trimming took 0 bases from V and 5 from J, leaving 15 bases between them. The CDR3 spells CASSVETIPRHNEQFF. CDR3 DNA: TGTGCCAGCAGCGTAGAGACCATCCCCAGGCACAATGAGCAGTTCTTC.

V is TRBV9 and J is TRBJ1-2; TRBD1 agrees at 7 bases. V lost 4 bases to trimming and J lost 2 bases; unmatched junction nucleotides: 8. The CDR3 is made up of 15 amino acids. Germline loops: CDR1 SGDLS, CDR2 YYNGEE. The CDR3 is CASSPSWDRNYGYTF. The CDR3 DNA is TGTGCCAGCAGCCCTTCATGGGACAGAAACTATGGCTACACCTTC.

CDR3 in amino acids: CASSETSGGAETQYF. The CDR3 region has the DNA TGTGCCAGCAGTGAGACTAGCGGGGGGGCCGAGACCCAGTACTTC. The V and J genes are TRBV6-4 and TRBJ2-5, with 14 bases matching TRBD2. This CDR3 is built from 15 residues. J gave up 5 bases and V 3 bases, and 2 bases lay outside the gene matches. CDR1 and CDR2 from the germline V gene are MRHNA and SNTAGT.

The rearrangement uses TRBV30 and TRBJ2-5; no reliable D call. Trimming stripped 2 bases from V and 6 bases from J, with 7 bases between. The CDR3 is 11 residues long. Germline V lookup: CDR1 GTSNPN, CDR2 SVGIG (reference sequence). CDR3 sequence (DNA): TGTGCCTGGAGTCCCTCCCAGACCCAGTACTTC. This encodes CAWSPSQTQYF.

V usage is TRBV11-2 and J usage is TRBJ1-3; D remains ambiguous. In germline, CDR1 is SGHAT, CDR2 FQNNGV. The CDR3 spans 16 residues. Trimming took off 0 bases at V and 0 bases at J, with 9 bases between the two ends. The CDR3 sequence: CASSLDWADSGNTIYF. CDR3 in DNA: TGTGCCAGCAGCTTAGATTGGGCCGACTCTGGAAACACCATATATTTT.